This passage covers 9 T cell receptor beta chains from one sample sequenced in a study of blood T cell repertoires in COVID-19. Method: immunoSEQ multiplex PCR; TCRdb's copy keeps in-frame clones and lacks some. Among 93,000 or so clones listed, under 90% were seen once. Material for sequencing was peripheral blood. All receptors come from a human donor in a cohort sampled during active or convalescent COVID-19.

This clone was seen a few times. The chain uses TRBV5-4 and TRBJ2-7; 10 bases line up with TRBD1. This CDR3 spans 15 amino acids. Trimming took 4 bases from V and 3 from J; bases not matched to a gene: 7. CDR1 is SGHNT, CDR2 YYREEE, per germline (reference sequence). CDR3 bases: TGTGCCAGCAGCCGGACAGGGGGGAAGATCTACGAGCAGTACTTC. Encoded protein: CASSRTGGKIYEQYF.

The rearrangement links TRBV13 to TRBJ2-2, with 8 bases aligning to TRBD2. CDR1 and CDR2 from the germline V gene are PRHDT and FYEKMQ (reference sequence). V shed 5 bases and J 3 bases; nucleotides not matched to a gene: 5. The CDR3 totals 15 residues. The CDR3 coding sequence is TGTGCCAGCAGCCCGGGAGGGCCTCACACCGGGGAGCTGTTTTTT. Translation gives CASSPGGPHTGELFF.

The chain couples TRBV5-1 to TRBJ1-4, with TRBD1 matching over 11 bases. From germline, CDR1 is SGHRS and CDR2 YFSETQ. V shed 3 bases and J 7 bases; nucleotides not matched to a gene: 5. The CDR3 extends over 15 amino acids. CDR3 sequence reads: CASSYGTGGSEKLFF. In nucleotides, the CDR3 is TGCGCCAGCAGCTACGGGACAGGGGGGAGTGAAAAACTGTTTTTT.

The rearrangement joins TRBV2 to TRBJ2-5; D is perhaps TRBD2 (5 bases). V lost 5 bases and J lost 5, with 15 bases in between. Germline assignment: CDR1 SNHLY and CDR2 FYNNEI. The CDR3 contains 14 residues. CDR3 region: CASSRIARRETQYF. In DNA form, the CDR3 reads TGTGCCAGCAGTCGAATAGCGAGGCGGGAGACCCAGTACTTC.

V and J are TRBV7-2 and TRBJ1-3; D uncertain. Germline V CDR1 and CDR2: SGHTA, FQGNSA. The V end lost 5 bases, the J end lost 3 bases, and 14 bases lay between the germline ends. The CDR3 length is 15 residues. This chain's CDR3 is CASSTTRGFGNTIYF. In DNA form, the CDR3 reads TGTGCCAGCAGCACTACCCGGGGTTTTGGAAACACCATATATTTT.

This chain uses TRBV12-3 or TRBV12-4 with TRBJ1-6, with unresolved D. This CDR3 is 12 amino acids long. V was clipped by 3 bases and J by 10 bases, with 7 bases between them. CDR3: CASSFLSSPLHF. The CDR3 bases are TGTGCCAGCAGTTTTTTAAGCTCACCCCTCCACTTT.

CDR3 DNA: TGTGCCAGCAGCGTACAGGGGGTCAATGAGCAGTTCTTC. Its protein is CASSVQGVNEQFF. The rearrangement uses TRBV5-4 and TRBJ2-1; 8 bases align to TRBD1. Germline V gene data show CDR1 as SGHNT and CDR2 as YYREEE (reference sequence). This CDR3 has 13 residues. Losses at the gene ends were 4 bases for V and 6 bases for J; bases not matched to a gene: 3.

This chain connects TRBV4-2 to TRBJ2-5; 12 bases are a match to TRBD2. The V gene end was trimmed by 2 bases and the J gene end by 5 bases; junction bases not matched to a gene: 6. The CDR3 spans 16 residues. In germline, CDR1 is LGHNA, CDR2 YNFKEQ. The CDR3 DNA follows: TGTGCCAGCAGCCAACAGACTAGCGGGGGCTGGGAGACCCAGTACTTC. Translating it yields CASSQQTSGGWETQYF.

This chain joins TRBV5-8 and TRBJ2-3, with D maybe TRBD2 (5 bases). Germline assignment: CDR1 SGHTS and CDR2 YDEGEE. This CDR3 region has 16 residues. V was pared by 5 bases and J by 5 bases, with 21 bases between. The CDR3 DNA sequence: TGTGCCAGCAGATTCGGACTTACCCCGCCGAAAGATACGCAGTATTTT. It specifies CASRFGLTPPKDTQYF.